What follows are 23 T cell receptor beta chains derived from one specimen sequenced in a study of OX40 agonist ivuxolimab in advanced cancers. Libraries were constructed by the immunoSEQ multiplex PCR assay. Not all clones reach the TCRdb copy of this immuneACCESS table, which keeps in-frame sequences only. Checked studies attribute under half of the gap to unresolved V genes and leave the rest unexplained. Present in this sample are roughly 97,000 clones, roughly nine tenths of which were seen just once. The ten largest clonotypes hold roughly 5% of the sample. The sample was CD4+ or CD8+ T cells sorted from blood, taken in a trial of the OX40 agonist ivuxolimab. The source is an adult with an advanced solid tumor such as melanoma, head and neck, liver or kidney cancer.

The chain joins TRBV7-9 to TRBJ2-1; D is ambiguous. This CDR3 has 12 residues. V was clipped by 10 bases and J by 2 bases, with 9 bases between them. The germline V gene encodes CDR1 SEHNR and CDR2 FQNEAQ (reference sequence). The CDR3 region has the DNA TGTGCCACCGGTAGGGCCTACAATGAGCAGTTCTTC. This gives the protein CATGRAYNEQFF.

The chain uses TRBV28 and TRBJ2-7; tentatively, D is TRBD2 (5 bases). Germline CDR1 is MDHEN and CDR2 is SYDVKM. Trimming cost V 6 bases and J 2 bases, with 17 bases left between them. CDR3 length: 15 amino acids. The chain's CDR3 is CASSQGGAPAYEQYF. The CDR3 DNA is TGTGCCAGCAGCCAAGGAGGCGCCCCAGCCTACGAGCAGTACTTC.

This rearrangement joins TRBV25-1 to TRBJ2-1; possible D gene TRBD2, 5 bases. The length of the CDR3 is 13 residues. The V end lost 5 bases, the J end lost 8 bases, and 13 bases lay between the germline ends. In germline, CDR1 is MGHDK, CDR2 SYGVNS. The CDR3 loop reads CASSKLARDEQFF. In DNA, the CDR3 is TGTGCCAGCAGTAAGTTAGCGCGGGATGAGCAGTTCTTC.

This chain connects TRBV7-8 to TRBJ1-1; 7 bases align to TRBD1. Per germline, CDR1 SGHVS and CDR2 FQNEAQ. Trimming at V came to 5 bases and at J to 4 bases, leaving 10 bases not matched to a gene. The CDR3 sequence is 15 residues long. CDR3 amino acids: CASSLRQGPSTEAFF. CDR3 bases: TGTGCCAGCAGCCTCCGACAGGGACCGAGCACTGAAGCTTTCTTT.

The rearrangement uses TRBV11-2 and TRBJ2-1, with TRBD2 matching 9 bases. Germline V gives CDR1 SGHAT, CDR2 FQNNGV. The CDR3 is made up of 16 amino acids. J lost 4 bases, V lost 5 bases, and 9 bases had no gene match. CDR3: CASSPRIAGEYNEQFF. CDR3 DNA: TGTGCCAGCAGCCCCAGAATAGCGGGGGAGTACAATGAGCAGTTCTTC.

The rearrangement links TRBV19 to TRBJ2-5; tentatively, D is TRBD1 (6 bases). Germline V gene sequence: CDR1 LNHDA, CDR2 SQIVND (reference sequence). V lost 6 bases and J lost 5, with 13 bases in between. CDR3 length equals 13 residues. CDR3 DNA sequence: TGTGCCAGTAGACAAGGGGGTGGGGAGACCCAGTACTTC. Translated, it gives CASRQGGGETQYF.

In DNA, the CDR3 is TGTGCCAGTCATCCATCCCTAGCCAAAAACATTCAGTACTTC. It translates to CASHPSLAKNIQYF. This chain links TRBV21-1 with TRBJ2-4. TRBV21-1 is noted as a pseudogene. The CDR3 is made up of 14 amino acids.

The J gene is TRBJ2-7, the V gene TRBV18; a weak D match, TRBD2 (5 bases). Germline V gives CDR1 KGHSH, CDR2 LQKENI. V was cut by 3 bases and J by 7 bases, with 13 bases left in between. This CDR3 comprises 13 residues. For the CDR3, the DNA is TGTGCCAGCTCACCGGTGGAGTCGGGAGAGCAGTACTTC. Protein: CASSPVESGEQYF.

Note on this clone: This CDR3 is also generated by other DNA sequences in the sample. The rearrangement joins TRBV6-1 to TRBJ1-2, with D maybe TRBD1 (5 bases). This CDR3 region has 13 residues. V was clipped by 2 bases and J by 4 bases, with 8 bases between them. CDR1 MNHNS and CDR2 SASEGT come from the germline V gene. CDR3 amino acids: CASSEQGTYGYTF. Here the CDR3 DNA reads TGTGCCAGCAGTGAACAGGGCACCTATGGCTACACCTTC.

The V and J genes are TRBV7-2 and TRBJ2-1, with TRBD1 matching 10 bases. V lost 5 bases and J lost 4; bases outside the gene matches: 5. The CDR3 runs to 15 residues. Germline loops: CDR1 SGHTA, CDR2 FQGNSA. CDR3 protein: CASSIEGQGYNEQFF. Written as DNA, the CDR3 is TGTGCCAGCAGCATTGAGGGACAGGGGTACAATGAGCAGTTCTTC.

The J gene is TRBJ1-6, the V gene TRBV19; D unclear. The CDR3 is made up of 16 amino acids. Germline V lookup: CDR1 LNHDA, CDR2 SQIVND (reference sequence). V was cut by 7 bases and J by 0 bases, with 13 bases left in between. CDR3 nucleotide sequence: TGTGCCAGTATGCACAGTCCGAGCTCCTATAATTCACCCCTCCACTTT. This gives the protein CASMHSPSSYNSPLHF.

The V call is TRBV12-5, the J call TRBJ2-3, with 8 bases fitting TRBD2. Per the germline V gene, CDR1 is LGHNT and CDR2 is FRNRAP. This CDR3 is 15 amino acids long. With 6 bases clipped from V and 2 bases from J, the junction kept 7 bases outside the gene matches. CDR3 region: CASGSSGGFTDTQYF. The CDR3 DNA reads as TGTGCTAGTGGCTCCTCGGGGGGGTTCACAGATACGCAGTATTTT.

The rearrangement uses TRBV9 and TRBJ2-5; D unclear. Trimming shortened V by 0 bases and J by 4 bases, and 4 bases separated the two germline ends. The V gene's germline CDR1 is SGDLS and CDR2 YYNGEE. The CDR3 length is 12 residues. The CDR3 coding sequence is TGTGCCAGCAGCGTAGACCGAGAGACCCAGTACTTC. Translation: CASSVDRETQYF.

The J gene is TRBJ2-7, the V gene TRBV7-9; 7 bases line up with TRBD1. CDR3 length: 14 residues. V was pared by 5 bases and J by 4 bases, with 8 bases of the junction left unmatched. Per germline, CDR1 SEHNR and CDR2 FQNEAQ (reference sequence). Here the CDR3 DNA reads TGTGCCAGCAGCCCTAGAGCGACAGGGTACGAGCAGTACTTC. Translation: CASSPRATGYEQYF.

This clone was seen only once. V is TRBV7-2 and J is TRBJ2-2; a possible D gene is TRBD2 (6 bases). Germline lookup yields CDR1 SGHTA and CDR2 FQGNSA. This CDR3 comprises 16 residues. Trimming removed 5 bases at V and 6 bases at J, with 19 bases between. The CDR3 DNA is TGTGCCAGCAGCCTCCTAGCGCCCCATGGAGCCGGGGAGCTGTTTTTT. Translated: CASSLLAPHGAGELFF. Full variable domain (outside the CDR3, taken from reference TRBV7-2 and TRBJ2-2): GAGVSQSPSNKVTEKGKDVELRCDPISGHTALYWYRQSLGQGLEFLIYFQGNSAPDKSGLPSDRFSAERTGGSVSTLTIQRTQQEDSAVYLCASSLLAPHGAGELFFGEGSRLTVL.

This rearrangement joins TRBV6-1 to TRBJ1-2; no definite D call. V was cut by 2 bases and J by 2 bases, with 6 bases left in between. CDR3 size: 13 residues. Germline V CDR1 and CDR2: MNHNS, SASEGT. CDR3 DNA sequence: TGTGCCAGCAGTGAACAAGTAAACTATGGCTACACCTTC. Encoded protein: CASSEQVNYGYTF.

This clone was observed once. V and J are TRBV14 and TRBJ1-1, with D tentatively TRBD1 (6 bases). The V end was cut by 3 bases, the J end by 10 bases, with 12 bases between. Germline-derived CDR1 and CDR2 are SGHDN and FVKESK. The CDR3 runs to 12 residues. In DNA form, the CDR3 reads TGTGCCAGCAGCCACCCCCAGGGGCGAGCTTTCTTT. This translates into CASSHPQGRAFF.

This rearrangement joins TRBV7-8 to TRBJ1-3, with TRBD1 matching over 7 bases. CDR3 length equals 14 residues. Germline V gives CDR1 SGHVS, CDR2 FQNEAQ. Trimming took 3 bases from V and 3 from J; bases not matched to a gene: 2. CDR3 residues: CASSLTGLGNTIYF. CDR3 DNA: TGTGCCAGCAGCTTGACAGGGCTTGGAAACACCATATATTTT.

The gene calls are TRBV14 and TRBJ2-5, with D maybe TRBD2 (6 bases). Germline V lookup: CDR1 SGHDN, CDR2 FVKESK. With 1 base removed from V and 4 bases from J, the gap between germline ends came to 19 bases. The CDR3 has 17 amino acids. The CDR3 nucleotides are TGTGCCAGCAGCCAAGGAGTAACGGGAGTCGGTCGAGAGACCCAGTACTTC. Encoded protein: CASSQGVTGVGRETQYF.

The CDR3 sequence is CSVTGGTYTEAFF. The CDR3 bases are TGCAGCGTTACAGGGGGCACCTACACTGAAGCTTTCTTT. The chain has TRBV29-1 and TRBJ1-1, with TRBD1 matching 9 bases. Germline lookup yields CDR1 SQVTM and CDR2 ANQGSEA. The trim removed 5 bases at V and 3 bases at J, leaving 4 bases unmatched. The CDR3 loop spans 13 amino acids.

The chain combines TRBV5-1 with TRBJ2-5; TRBD2 agrees at 12 bases. The CDR3 consists of 16 residues. V lost 4 bases, J lost 4 bases, and 8 bases stayed unmatched. Looked up from germline, CDR1 is SGHRS and CDR2 is YFSETQ. CDR3 amino acids: CASSPPLAGGGETQYF. For the CDR3, the DNA is TGCGCCAGCAGCCCCCCCCTAGCGGGGGGGGGAGAGACCCAGTACTTC.

This clone has only a few counts. V is TRBV9 and J is TRBJ1-6; weak D call: TRBD1 (5 bases). The CDR3 has 14 residues. The V gene lost 4 bases and the J gene lost 8 bases, with 13 bases spanning the gap. Germline lookup yields CDR1 SGDLS and CDR2 YYNGEE. The CDR3 region is CASSPSGGDSPLHF. For the CDR3, the DNA is TGTGCCAGCAGCCCCTCCGGAGGGGATTCACCCCTCCACTTT.

This clone was recorded only once. This chain connects TRBV4-1 to TRBJ2-6; D is unresolved. There are 16 residues in the CDR3. V lost 1 base, J lost 4 bases, and 11 bases lay in between. Germline V gene data show CDR1 as MGHRA and CDR2 as YSYEKL. DNA for the CDR3: TGCGCCAGCAGCCAAGCAGTGTCTTGGGGGGCCAACGTCCTGACTTTC. This translates into CASSQAVSWGANVLTF.